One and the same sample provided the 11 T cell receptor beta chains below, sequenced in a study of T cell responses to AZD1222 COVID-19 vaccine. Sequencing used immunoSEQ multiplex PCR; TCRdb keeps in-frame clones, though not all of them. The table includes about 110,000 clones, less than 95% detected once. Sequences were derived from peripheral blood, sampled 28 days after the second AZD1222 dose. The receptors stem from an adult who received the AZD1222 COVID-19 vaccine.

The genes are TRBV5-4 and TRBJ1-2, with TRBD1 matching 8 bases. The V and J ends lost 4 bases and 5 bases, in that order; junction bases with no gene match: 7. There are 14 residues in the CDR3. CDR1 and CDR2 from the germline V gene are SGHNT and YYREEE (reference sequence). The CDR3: CASSPRDRPYGYTF. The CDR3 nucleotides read TGTGCCAGCAGCCCCCGGGACAGGCCTTATGGCTACACCTTC. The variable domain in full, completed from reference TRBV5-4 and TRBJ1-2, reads ETGVTQSPTHLIKTRGQQVTLRCSSQSGHNTVSWYQQALGQGPQFIFQYYREEENGRGNFPPRFSGLQFPNYSSELNVNALELDDSALYLCASSPRDRPYGYTFGSGTRLTVV.

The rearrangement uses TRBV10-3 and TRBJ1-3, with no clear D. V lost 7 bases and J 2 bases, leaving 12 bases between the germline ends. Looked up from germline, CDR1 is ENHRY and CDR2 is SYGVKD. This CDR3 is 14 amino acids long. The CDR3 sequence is CAITALSTGNTIYF. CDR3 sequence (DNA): TGTGCCATCACGGCACTTTCAACTGGAAACACCATATATTTT.

CDR3 sequence (DNA): TGTGCCAGTAGTATATTAATGGGGGACACCGCGGCAACTAATGAAAAACTGTTTTTT. This translates into CASSILMGDTAATNEKLFF. The rearrangement uses TRBV19 and TRBJ1-4; D perhaps matches TRBD1 (6 bases). This CDR3 contains 19 residues. Trimming took 2 bases from V and 0 from J, leaving 19 bases between them. The V gene's germline CDR1 is LNHDA and CDR2 SQIVND (reference sequence).

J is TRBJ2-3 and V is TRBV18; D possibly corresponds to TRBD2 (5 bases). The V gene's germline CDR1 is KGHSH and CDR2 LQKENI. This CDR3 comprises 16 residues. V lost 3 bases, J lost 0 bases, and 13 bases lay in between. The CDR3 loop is CASSPEEASSTDTQYF. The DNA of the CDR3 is TGTGCCAGCTCACCGGAGGAGGCCTCTAGCACAGATACGCAGTATTTT.

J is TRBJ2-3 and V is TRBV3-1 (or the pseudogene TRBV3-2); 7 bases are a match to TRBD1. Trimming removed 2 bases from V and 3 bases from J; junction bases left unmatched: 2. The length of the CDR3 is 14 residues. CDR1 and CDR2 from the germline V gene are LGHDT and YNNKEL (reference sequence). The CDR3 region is CASSQLQGTDTQYF. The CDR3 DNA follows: TGTGCCAGCAGCCAATTACAGGGGACAGATACGCAGTATTTT.

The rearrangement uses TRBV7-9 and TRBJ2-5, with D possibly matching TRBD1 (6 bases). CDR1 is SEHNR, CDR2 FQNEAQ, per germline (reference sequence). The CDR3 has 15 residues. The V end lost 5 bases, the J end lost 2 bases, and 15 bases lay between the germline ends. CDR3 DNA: TGTGCCAGCAGCGCCCCCGGGGACAAGCAAGAGACCCAGTACTTC. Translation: CASSAPGDKQETQYF.

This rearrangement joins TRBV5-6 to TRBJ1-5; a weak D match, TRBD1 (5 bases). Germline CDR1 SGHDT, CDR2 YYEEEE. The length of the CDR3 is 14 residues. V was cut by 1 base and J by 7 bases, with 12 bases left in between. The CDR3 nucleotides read TGTGCCAGCAGCTTGCGTTCAGGGACGCAGCCCCAGCATTTT. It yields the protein CASSLRSGTQPQHF.

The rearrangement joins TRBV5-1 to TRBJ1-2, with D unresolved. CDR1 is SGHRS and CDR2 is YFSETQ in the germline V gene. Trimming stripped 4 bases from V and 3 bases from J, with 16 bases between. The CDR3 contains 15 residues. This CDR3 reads CASSGGSSGDYGYTF. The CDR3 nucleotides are TGCGCCAGCAGCGGTGGTTCTTCTGGGGACTATGGCTACACCTTC. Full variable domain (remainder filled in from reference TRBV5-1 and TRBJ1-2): KAGVTQTPRYLIKTRGQQVTLSCSPISGHRSVSWYQQTPGQGLQFLFEYFSETQRNKGNFPGRFSGRQFSNSRSEMNVSTLELGDSALYLCASSGGSSGDYGYTFGSGTRLTVV.

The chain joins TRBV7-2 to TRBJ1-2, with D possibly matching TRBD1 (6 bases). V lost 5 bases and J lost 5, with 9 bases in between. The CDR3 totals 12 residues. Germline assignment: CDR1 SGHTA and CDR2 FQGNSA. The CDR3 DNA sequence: TGTGCCAGCAGCCCCCAGGGGTATGGCTACACCTTC. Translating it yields CASSPQGYGYTF. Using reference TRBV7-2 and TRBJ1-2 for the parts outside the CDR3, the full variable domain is GAGVSQSPSNKVTEKGKDVELRCDPISGHTALYWYRQSLGQGLEFLIYFQGNSAPDKSGLPSDRFSAERTGGSVSTLTIQRTQQEDSAVYLCASSPQGYGYTFGSGTRLTVV.

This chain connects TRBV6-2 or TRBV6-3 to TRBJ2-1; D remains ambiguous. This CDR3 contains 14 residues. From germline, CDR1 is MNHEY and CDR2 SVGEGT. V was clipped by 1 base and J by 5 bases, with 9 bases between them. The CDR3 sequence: CASSYYMLNNEQFF. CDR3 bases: TGTGCCAGCAGTTACTATATGCTAAACAATGAGCAGTTCTTC.

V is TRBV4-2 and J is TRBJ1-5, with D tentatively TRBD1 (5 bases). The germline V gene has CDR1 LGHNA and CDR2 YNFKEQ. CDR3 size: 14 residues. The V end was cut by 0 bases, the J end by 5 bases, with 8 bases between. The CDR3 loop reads CASSQESGDQPQHF. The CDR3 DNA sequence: TGTGCCAGCAGCCAAGAATCGGGGGATCAGCCCCAGCATTTT.